The present T cell receptor (beta chain) was sequenced within a study of cytomegalovirus exposure and HLA in healthy donors. This CDR3 comprises 14 residues. The V end was cut by 3 bases, the J end by 4 bases, with 7 bases between. Germline CDR1 reads SGHDN; CDR2 reads FVKESK. Repertoires were generated with immunoSEQ multiplex PCR, while TCRdb's copy carries only in-frame clones and drops some. The data show a few hundred thousand clones, with less than 90% seen just once and around 11% held by the top ten. Sequencing was carried out using PBMCs. The TCR sequence derives from a man younger than 35 in good health and CMV-seropositive. This chain uses TRBV14 with TRBJ2-6; no firm D call. The CDR3 spells CASSQAPGANVLTF. CDR3 nucleotide sequence: TGTGCCAGCAGCCAGGCCCCCGGGGCCAACGTCCTGACTTTC.